The T cell receptor beta chain described here comes from a study of metastatic and nonmetastatic thyroid tumors. On the study more broadly: Peripheral blood and tumor or nodule samples from malignant and benign thyroid patients were compared. The study's findings and limits: Versus benign nodules, malignant thyroid tumors reportedly had significantly higher TCR beta diversity, in blood and tumor.

Prior to thyroid surgery, none of the patients had received any treatment. CDR1 is DFQATT and CDR2 is SNEGSKA in the germline V gene (reference sequence). The CDR3 consists of 19 residues. The junction had 16 bases not matched to a gene; V was cut back by 1 base and J by 6 bases. In the original workflow: CDR3 differences across clinicopathological groups were used to build a distant-metastasis classifier for papillary thyroid cancer. TCRdb re-processed the PCR reads through MiXCR. The V and J calls shown here were made by TCRdb, not taken from the authors' results. The sample includes approximately 86,000 clones, 9.5% to 15% of them seen just once. Concerning this clone: Its cognate antigen is unknown. A much more abundant neighbour one base away suggests this may be a read error. Other DNA sequences of this sample code for an identical CDR3.

This receptor was obtained from a female donor with papillary thyroid cancer or a benign thyroid nodule (not recorded which). Some clones in this sample may be carry-over from other donors' samples. The rearrangement uses TRBV20-1 and TRBJ2-3, with TRBD2 identical over 13 bases. Sample: tumor tissue. The CDR3 DNA sequence: TGCAGTGCTAGAGTTGGGACTAGCGGGAAACTCGGTAAGGTGGATACGCAGTATTTT. Amino acid sequence: CSARVGTSGKLGKVDTQYF.